This is a list of T cell receptor beta chains from one sample in a study of post-analysis software for immune sequencing data. MiXCR, run by TCRdb on the PCR reads, gives a single entry per CDR3 protein. The sample shows about 820,000 distinct CDR3 sequences, roughly 58% of them seen only once. Sequenced material: blood. The receptors here all came from a girl aged 5-17 years with multiple sclerosis. Both conserved end residues are part of each CDR3. D genes are given only for firm matches. Size values are once, few and many counts, or a class for expanded clones, and some rows have none.

>TRBJ2-7|TRBV7-9|-|-
TGTGCCAGCAGCTCCGACAGATGGTACGAGCAGTACTTC
CASSSDRWYEQYF
>TRBJ1-2|TRBV7-9|TRBD1|-
TGTGCCAGCAGCCCCTCGGACAGGGAGGGCGACTATGGCTACACCTTC
CASSPSDREGDYGYTF
>TRBJ2-7|TRBV20-1|TRBD2|-
TGCAGTGCTAGTATTACGGGGGGGCTGTCCTACAATGAGCAGTACTTC
CSASITGGLSYNEQYF
>TRBJ2-5|TRBV12-3/TRBV12-4|TRBD2|few
TGTGCCAGCAGTGAAACTAGCGGGAGGAGGAAGACCCAGTACTTC
CASSETSGRRKTQYF
>TRBJ1-2|TRBV7-9|TRBD1|once
TGTGCCAGCAGCTCAGACAGGGGGAGCTACACCTTC
CASSSDRGSYTF
>TRBJ2-7|TRBV7-2|-|few
TGTGCCAGCAGCCCCGTCAAAGGCTACGAGCAGTACTTC
CASSPVKGYEQYF
>TRBJ2-7|TRBV6-5|TRBD1|-
TGTGCCAGCAGTAGGGGACAGGTGGGCTCCTACGAGCAGTACTTC
CASSRGQVGSYEQYF
>TRBJ1-2|TRBV29-1|-|-
TGCAGCGTACCCCGGGGCGCAGACTATGGCTACACCTTC
CSVPRGADYGYTF
>TRBJ2-1|TRBV10-3|-|-
TGTGCCTCCGGGTCGGGATTCGATGAGCAGTTCTTC
CASGSGFDEQFF
>TRBJ2-7|TRBV28|TRBD1|-
TGTGCCAGCAGAACGACAGGGGGTAAATACGAGCAGTACTTC
CASRTTGGKYEQYF
>TRBJ1-1|TRBV7-8|-|-
TGTGCCAGCAGCATCCCTCCGAACACTGAAGCTTTCTTT
CASSIPPNTEAFF
>TRBJ2-3|TRBV5-1|-|-
TGCGCCAGCAGCTTGGTGGCAAGACCTGGCACAGATACGCAGTATTTT
CASSLVARPGTDTQYF
>TRBJ2-1|TRBV4-2|-|-
TGTGCCAGCAGCCAATTTGATCGCGGGGTGTCCTACAATGAGCAGTTCTTC
CASSQFDRGVSYNEQFF
>TRBJ2-5|TRBV20-1|-|-
TGCAGTGCTAGAGATAGGAGCGCAGAGACCCAGTACTTC
CSARDRSAETQYF
>TRBJ2-5|TRBV6-5|TRBD1|-
TGTGCCAGCAGTTACGAGAGGGACAGGGGGCCGAGTATGGGGCAGTACTTC
CASSYERDRGPSMGQYF
>TRBJ2-1|TRBV20-1|TRBD2|few
TGCAGTGCTCTATTCTATGTAGCGGGAGGGACCCACAATGAGCAGTTCTTC
CSALFYVAGGTHNEQFF
>TRBJ2-4|TRBV6-5|TRBD2|-
TGTGCCAGCAGTTACGGGCTAGCGGGGAGCCCAGACCAGTACTTC
CASSYGLAGSPDQYF
>TRBJ2-3|TRBV20-1|TRBD2|-
TGCAGTGCTAGAGCTAGCGGGAGCCGGGGAGATACGCAGTATTTT
CSARASGSRGDTQYF
>TRBJ2-1|TRBV15|-|once
TGTGCCACCAGCCCCGGGAGTCTATACAATGAGCAGTTCTTC
CATSPGSLYNEQFF
>TRBJ2-1|TRBV20-1|TRBD2|-
TGCAGTGCTAGAGATCTGGCGCGGGGGGTCGGATATGAGCAGTTCTTC
CSARDLARGVGYEQFF
>TRBJ2-1|TRBV5-1|TRBD1|-
TGCGCCAGCAGGGCCGGTGGGACAGGGAGCTCCTACAATGAGCAGTTCTTC
CASRAGGTGSSYNEQFF
>TRBJ2-7|TRBV29-1|TRBD1|many
TGCAGCGTTGGCGGGACAGGGGGCTACGAGCAGTACTTC
CSVGGTGGYEQYF
>TRBJ1-2|TRBV27|-|few
TGTGCCAGCAGTTTAATCCGGGGGCCGGGGGGCTACACCTTC
CASSLIRGPGGYTF
>TRBJ2-7|TRBV20-1|-|few
TGCAGTGCTAGCCCCCCCAGTCCTAATAGGGACGAGCAGTACTTC
CSASPPSPNRDEQYF
>TRBJ2-5|TRBV5-5|TRBD2|-
TGTGCCAGCAGCTACGGAGCCTTAGCGGGGGCTTTTGGGTGGGAGCAGTACTTC
CASSYGALAGAFGWEQYF
>TRBJ2-5|TRBV20-1|TRBD2|-
TGCAGTGCTGGAAACCCTGGACTAGCGGGAGAGACCCAGTACTTC
CSAGNPGLAGETQYF
>TRBJ1-2|TRBV7-2|-|-
TGTGCCAGCAGCCAAGCGGTGGGGGGCGGCTACACCTTC
CASSQAVGGGYTF
>TRBJ2-1|TRBV20-1|TRBD2|-
TGCAGTGCTGCCCAGCTAGCGGGGGGGCGACATGAGCAGTTCTTC
CSAAQLAGGRHEQFF
>TRBJ1-2|TRBV12-3/TRBV12-4|-|few
TGTGCCAGCAATACTCCTGGCGGGGGGTATGGCTACACCTTC
CASNTPGGGYGYTF
>TRBJ2-7|TRBV5-4|-|-
TGTGCCGGCAGCTCGGCGCAGGGATACGAGCAGTACTTC
CAGSSAQGYEQYF
>TRBJ2-7|TRBV7-6|-|few
TGTGCCAGCAGCGGGGACCGGACAGTAGGCTACGAGCAGTACTTC
CASSGDRTVGYEQYF
>TRBJ2-5|TRBV20-1|TRBD1|few
TGCAGTGCTACCGGACAGGGGCTCTTGGAGACCCAGTACTTC
CSATGQGLLETQYF
>TRBJ2-1|TRBV20-1|TRBD2|-
TGCAGTGCTAGTGGACTAGCGGGGGGAGTCGATGAGCAGTTCTTC
CSASGLAGGVDEQFF
>TRBJ2-1|TRBV29-1|-|few
TGCAGCGTGGGGCCGAGCAAGCAGTTCTTC
CSVGPSKQFF
>TRBJ2-5|TRBV5-1|-|few
TGTGCCAGCAGCTTAGACGCCCAAGAGACCCAGTACTTC
CASSLDAQETQYF
>TRBJ2-7|TRBV15|-|few
TGTGCCACCAGCACCCCGAGGGGGGGTCGATACGAGCAGTACTTC
CATSTPRGGRYEQYF
>TRBJ2-5|TRBV7-9|-|few
TGTGCCAGCAGCCTACGGACAGACTCTCAAGAGACCCAGTACTTC
CASSLRTDSQETQYF